This T cell receptor (beta chain) was identified during a study of blood T cell repertoires in COVID-19. Study as a whole: Donors in the United States, Italy and Spain gave samples during acute or convalescent COVID-19. T cells, B-cell-depleted T cells, or PBMCs supplied cDNA or gDNA.

As processed by the authors: Cell counts per sample came from amplifying reference gene primers. Method: immunoSEQ multiplex PCR; TCRdb's copy keeps in-frame clones and lacks some. The V and J calls and the clone size are those of that table, but D and trimming were determined from the DNA. Among more than 95,000 clones listed, less than 90% were seen once. Trimming shortened V by 7 bases and J by 9 bases, and 16 bases separated the two germline ends. CDR1 and CDR2 (germline): MDHEN, SYDVKM. CDR3 length: 14 amino acids. The sample consisted of peripheral blood. V is TRBV28 and J is TRBJ1-6; possible D gene TRBD1, 6 bases. The receptor's source is a woman aged 80 or over with acute or convalescent COVID-19. The CDR3 DNA reads TGTGCCAGCATCAGGGGCCTTGGGAGTTCACCCCTCCACTTT. Its translation is CASIRGLGSSPLHF.